This TCR beta chain was observed in a study of shared clonotypes between healthy human individuals. Trimming removed 2 bases at V and 0 bases at J, with 10 bases between. CDR1 and CDR2 (germline): SGHNT, YENEEA. The CDR3 totals 16 residues. All donors were healthy HIV-negative adults lacking recent acute infections or vaccinations. Researchers sequenced unsorted PBMC DNA using ten immunoSEQ deep assay plates. Measured with immunoSEQ multiplex PCR; TCRdb has only the in-frame clones, and not every one. The data show about half a million clones, over 75% seen once. The receptor comes from a woman in her 40s in good health. Some clones in this sample may be carry-over from other donors' samples. Sequencing was carried out using PBMCs. The V call is TRBV11-3, the J call TRBJ2-2; possibly TRBD2 for D (5 bases). CDR3 sequence: CASSLRVGANTGELFF. Here the CDR3 DNA reads TGTGCCAGCAGCTTACGGGTCGGGGCGAACACCGGGGAGCTGTTTTTT.